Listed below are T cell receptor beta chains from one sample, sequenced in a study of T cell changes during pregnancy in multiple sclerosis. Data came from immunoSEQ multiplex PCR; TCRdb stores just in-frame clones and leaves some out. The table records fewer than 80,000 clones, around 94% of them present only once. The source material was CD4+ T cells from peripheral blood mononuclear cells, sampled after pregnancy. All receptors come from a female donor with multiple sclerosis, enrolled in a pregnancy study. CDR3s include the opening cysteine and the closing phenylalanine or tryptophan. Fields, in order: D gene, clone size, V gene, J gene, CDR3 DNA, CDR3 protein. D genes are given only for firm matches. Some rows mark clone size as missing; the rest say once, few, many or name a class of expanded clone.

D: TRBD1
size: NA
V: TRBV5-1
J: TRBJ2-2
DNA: TGCGCCAGCAGCCCAGACAGGGGGCGAGGCGGGGAGCTGTTTTTT
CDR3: CASSPDRGRGGELFF

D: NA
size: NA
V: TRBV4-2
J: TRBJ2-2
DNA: TGTGCCAGCAGCCAGAGGCCAAACACCGGGGAGCTGTTTTTT
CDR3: CASSQRPNTGELFF

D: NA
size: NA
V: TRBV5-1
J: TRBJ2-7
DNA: TGCGCCAGCAGCCCCGGGACGGGAGCCTACGAGCAGTACTTC
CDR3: CASSPGTGAYEQYF

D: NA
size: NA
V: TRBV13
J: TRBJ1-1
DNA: TGTGCCAGCAGCCAACGCAGGGGCGCCAACACTGAAGCTTTCTTT
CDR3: CASSQRRGANTEAFF

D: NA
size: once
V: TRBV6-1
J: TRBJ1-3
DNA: TGTGCCAGCAGTGAACAGATCTCTGGAAACACCATATATTTT
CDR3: CASSEQISGNTIYF

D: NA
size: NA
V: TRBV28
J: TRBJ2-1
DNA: TGTGCCTCAGGGTCAGTTTGGAATGAGCAGTTCTTC
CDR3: CASGSVWNEQFF

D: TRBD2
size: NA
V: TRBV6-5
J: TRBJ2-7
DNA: TGTGCCAGCAGTTCCTCGACTAGCGGGGGGAGACACGAGCAGTACTTC
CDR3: CASSSSTSGGRHEQYF

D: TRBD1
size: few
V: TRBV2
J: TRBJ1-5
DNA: TGTGCCAGCAGTGGGTACAGGGGAACTGATCAGCCCCAGCATTTT
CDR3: CASSGYRGTDQPQHF

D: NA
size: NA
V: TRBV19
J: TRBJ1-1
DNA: TGTGCCAGTAGTACCCGAGGGGGAACTCCTGCTAGCACTGAAGCTTTCTTT
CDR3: CASSTRGGTPASTEAFF

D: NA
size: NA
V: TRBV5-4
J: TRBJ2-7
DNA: TGTGCCAGCAGCTTGGCAGCGGGACAAAACGAGCAGTACTTC
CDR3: CASSLAAGQNEQYF

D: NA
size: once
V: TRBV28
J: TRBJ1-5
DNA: TGTGCCAGCAGTTTACGGGGGTTCAGCAATCAGCCCCAGCATTTT
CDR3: CASSLRGFSNQPQHF